This T cell receptor (beta chain) emerged from a study of T cells in tuberculosis. Concerning this clone: The junction departs from germline at one end; a sequencing error may be responsible. This sample includes further DNA sequences coding for the same CDR3.

Measured with immunoSEQ multiplex PCR; TCRdb has only the in-frame clones, and not every one. Of 40,000 to 50,000 clones listed, approximately 95% were seen once; the top ten hold around 3.5%. Looked up from germline, CDR1 is SQVTM and CDR2 is ANQGSEA. This CDR3 region has 14 residues. Sequenced input: PBMCs. This TCR was recovered from a donor aged 10-30 years with latent tuberculosis or without tuberculosis infection. The chain has TRBV29-1 and TRBJ1-5, with D perhaps TRBD1 (5 bases). Here the CDR3 DNA reads TGCAGCGTTGATCAGGGATCGGGCAATCAGCCTCAGCATTTT. Translating it yields CSVDQGSGNQPQHF.